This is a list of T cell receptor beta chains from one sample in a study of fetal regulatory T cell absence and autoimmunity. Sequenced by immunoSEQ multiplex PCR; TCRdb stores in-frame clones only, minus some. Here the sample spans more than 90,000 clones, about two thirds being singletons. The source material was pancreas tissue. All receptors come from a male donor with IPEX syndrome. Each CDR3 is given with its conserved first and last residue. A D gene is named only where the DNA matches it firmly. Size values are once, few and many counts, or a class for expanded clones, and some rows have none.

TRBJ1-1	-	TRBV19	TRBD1	TGTGCCAGTATAGATCGGGACAGGGGAAACACTGAAGCTTTCTTT	CASIDRDRGNTEAFF
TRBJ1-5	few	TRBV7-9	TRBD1	TGTGCCAGCAGCCCCGGGACAGGGGGCATCAATCAGCCCCAGCATTTT	CASSPGTGGINQPQHF
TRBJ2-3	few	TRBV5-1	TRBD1	TGCGCCAGCAGCTGGACAGGAAGCACAGATACGCAGTATTTT	CASSWTGSTDTQYF
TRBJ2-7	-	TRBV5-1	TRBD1	TGCGCCAGCAGCCCCGGGACAGAAAGGGACGAGCAGTACTTC	CASSPGTERDEQYF
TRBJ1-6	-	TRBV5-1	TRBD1	TGCGCCAGCAGCTTGGCTGGGACAGGGATCTATAATTCACCCCTCCACTTT	CASSLAGTGIYNSPLHF
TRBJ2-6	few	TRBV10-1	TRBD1	TGCGCCAGCAGTGAGTCCGGACAGGGGGCCGGTGGGGCCAACGTCCTGACTTTC	CASSESGQGAGGANVLTF
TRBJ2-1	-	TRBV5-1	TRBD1	TGCGCCAGCAGCTTGTCCAGGGGGAAGACCGTTTTTCCCATTGAGGATGAGCAGTTCTTC	CASSLSRGKTVFPIEDEQFF
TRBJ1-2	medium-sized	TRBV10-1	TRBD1	TGCGCCAGCAGTGAGTCGAGACAGGGGTGGGGCTACACCTTC	CASSESRQGWGYTF
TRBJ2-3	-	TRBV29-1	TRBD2	TGCAGCGTTGTCACTAGCGGGGGGTCCACAGATACGCAGTATTTT	CSVVTSGGSTDTQYF
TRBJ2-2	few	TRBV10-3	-	TGTGCCATCAGTGAATCCCAAGAGGGGGAGCTGTTTTTT	CAISESQEGELFF
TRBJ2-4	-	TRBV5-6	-	TGTGCCAGCAGCTTGGGCAGGGGAGAAAACATTCAGTACTTC	CASSLGRGENIQYF
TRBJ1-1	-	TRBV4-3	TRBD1	TGCGCCAGCAGCCAATCGACAGGGGGTCGGACTGAAGCTTTCTTT	CASSQSTGGRTEAFF
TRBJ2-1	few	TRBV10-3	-	TGTGCCATCAGTGACACCTACAATGAGCAGTTCTTC	CAISDTYNEQFF
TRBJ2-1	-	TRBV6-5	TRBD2	TGTGCCAGCAGTTACCCGGGACTAGCGGGAGGATATGAGCAGTTCTTC	CASSYPGLAGGYEQFF
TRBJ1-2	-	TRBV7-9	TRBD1	TGTGCCAGCAGCTCCACCAGGGGGGGACTCGGCTACACCTTC	CASSSTRGGLGYTF
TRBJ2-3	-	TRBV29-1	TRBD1	TGCAGCGTCGCCGACAGGGCTCAACACACAGATACGCAGTATTTT	CSVADRAQHTDTQYF
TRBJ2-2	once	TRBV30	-	TGTGCCTGGAACAGCTACACCGGGGAGCTGTTTTTT	CAWNSYTGELFF
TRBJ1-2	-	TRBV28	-	TGTGCCAGCAGTTTATTCTGGACTGACTATGGCTACACCTTC	CASSLFWTDYGYTF
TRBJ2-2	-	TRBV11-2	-	TGTGCCAGCAGCTTGGGGGTAGCCACCGGGGAGCTGTTTTTT	CASSLGVATGELFF
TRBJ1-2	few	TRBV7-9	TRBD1	TGTGCCAGCAGCCGGACAGGGGACTATGGCTACACCTTC	CASSRTGDYGYTF
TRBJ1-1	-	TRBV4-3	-	TGCGCCAGCAGCCGGAACGGGGGAATGAACACTGAAGCTTTCTTT	CASSRNGGMNTEAFF
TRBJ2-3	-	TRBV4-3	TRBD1	TGCGCCAGCAGCCAAGATCACAGGGGAGATACGCAGTATTTT	CASSQDHRGDTQYF
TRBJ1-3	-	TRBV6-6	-	TGTGCCAGCAGTTACGTGAGACAGGAAGGAAACACCATATATTTT	CASSYVRQEGNTIYF
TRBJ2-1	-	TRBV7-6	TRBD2	TGTGCCAGCAGCTCCAGCGGGGGGGTTTACAATGAGCAGTTCTTC	CASSSSGGVYNEQFF
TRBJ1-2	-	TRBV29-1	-	TGCAGCGTTGTAGGGGGTACCCACCTCAACTATGGCTACACCTTC	CSVVGGTHLNYGYTF
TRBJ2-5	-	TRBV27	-	TGTGCCAGCAGTTTAATTCGGGAGGAGACCCAGTACTTC	CASSLIREETQYF
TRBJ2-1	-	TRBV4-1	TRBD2	TGCGCCAGCAGCCGCGGGGGGCTCTCCTACAATGAGCAGTTCTTC	CASSRGGLSYNEQFF
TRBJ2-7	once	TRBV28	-	TGTGCCAGCTCCGGTTACGAGCAGTACTTC	CASSGYEQYF
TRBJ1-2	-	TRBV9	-	TGTGCCAGCAGCGTAGGGGCAGGGACCTATGGCTACACCTTC	CASSVGAGTYGYTF
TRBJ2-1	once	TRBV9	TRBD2	TGTGCCAGCAGTTTCGGTAGTAGCGGACTAGCGGGAATTCCCAATGAGCAGTTCTTC	CASSFGSSGLAGIPNEQFF
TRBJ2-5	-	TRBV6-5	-	TGTGCCAGCAGTAAGAGGGGCTTCCAAGAGACCCAGTACTTC	CASSKRGFQETQYF
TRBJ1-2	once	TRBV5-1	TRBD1	TGCGCCAGCAGCGGGGGACAGGGAAGAAATGGCTACACCTTC	CASSGGQGRNGYTF
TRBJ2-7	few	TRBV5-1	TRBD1	TGCGCCAGCAGCTTTGACAGGGGGGAGCAGTACTTC	CASSFDRGEQYF
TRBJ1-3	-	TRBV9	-	TGTGCCAGCAGCGCAGGGATCGCTGGAAACACCATATATTTT	CASSAGIAGNTIYF
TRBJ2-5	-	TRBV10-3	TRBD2	TGTGCCACAAGCGGGGGGCGACACCAAGAGACCCAGTACTTC	CATSGGRHQETQYF
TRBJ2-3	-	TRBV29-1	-	TGCAGCGTTGTAAGGACCCTAAGGACAGATACGCAGTATTTT	CSVVRTLRTDTQYF
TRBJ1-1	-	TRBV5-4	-	TGTGCCAGCAGCCCTCCCCGGGGCGCGAACACTGAAGCTTTCTTT	CASSPPRGANTEAFF
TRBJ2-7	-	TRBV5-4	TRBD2	TGTGCCAGCAGCTTGGCGGGGGGGCTCTACGAGCAGTACTTC	CASSLAGGLYEQYF
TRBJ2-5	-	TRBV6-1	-	TGTGCCAGCAGTGAATTCTTACAGGGGAGGGGGGAGACCCAGTACTTC	CASSEFLQGRGETQYF
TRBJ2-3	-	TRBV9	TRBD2	TGTGCCAGCAGCGTTAGCGGGGGGGCAGGGCAGTATTTT	CASSVSGGAGQYF
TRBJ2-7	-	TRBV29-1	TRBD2	TGCAGCGTGCCCGGGACTAGCGGGAGTGACGAGCAGTACTTC	CSVPGTSGSDEQYF
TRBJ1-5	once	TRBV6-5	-	TGTGCCAGCAGTTCCGTAGAGGCGCGGCAGCCCCAGCATTTT	CASSSVEARQPQHF
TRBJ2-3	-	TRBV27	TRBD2	TGTGCCAGCGGACTAGCGGGAGCCACAGATACGCAGTATTTT	CASGLAGATDTQYF